This TCR beta chain was documented in a study of cytomegalovirus exposure and HLA in healthy donors (dated by TCRdb to 2016 to 2017). The study in broad terms: According to an earlier analysis of several hundred of the donors, about 180 million T cells yielded some 110 million unique TCR beta sequences and around 300 Gb of sequence data. An early release that covered about 600 HLA-typed donors contained approximately 300 gigabases of sequencing data and about 93 million unique TCR sequences. Of the roughly 390 genotyped donors, roughly 85% fell in the genetic ancestry cluster associated with self-reported Caucasian donors. The study aimed to test whether signatures of past pathogen exposure could be identified by cataloging public T cell receptors. The study profiled the T cell repertoires of about 720 subjects by immunosequencing and related them to cytomegalovirus serostatus. Besides the first cohort of under 700 subjects, a separate validation cohort made up of 120 different subjects was used. The study combined high-throughput TCR immunosequencing, statistical association of individual TCRs with disease status, and machine learning to predict cytomegalovirus infection status. A later analysis re-examined previously published TCR beta repertoires from several hundred donors and added high-resolution HLA genotyping to investigate patterns of TCR occurrence. Rather than using new phenotypic data, the later analysis identified candidate immune exposures from TCR beta sequences and from how often those sequences occurred across donors. An earlier analysis of roughly 600 of the donors used high-throughput TCR beta sequencing to judge whether each TCR beta V gene segment behaved as functional or pseudogenic. Donor age, sex, ethnicity and CMV serostatus were compiled alongside the repertoire data. A later genetic analysis took genome-wide SNP genotypes for 398 of the 666 donors and used that subset as a discovery cohort. All discovery cohort repertoires had been generated using a single sequencing platform. HLA typing covered class I and class II loci at four-digit resolution. The number of donors typed differed by locus, with about 629-640 for A, B, C, DRB1 and DQB1, around 560 for DQA1, over 600 for DPA1, and over 400 for DPB1. Several DR-DQ haplotypes were handled as single units for association and clustering because linkage in the cohort was strong. Among roughly 400 genotyped donors of the cohort, an average of about 240,000 unique TCR beta nucleotide sequences was sequenced per donor, of which approximately 19% were non-productive. Overall study results and their limits: A later genetic analysis reported fewer N-insertions in productive TCRs among donors in an Asian-associated ancestry cluster than the 666-donor mean. Broadly in line with IMGT annotations, most TCR beta V segments showed up in productive rearrangements about 87% or about 30% of the time in an earlier analysis of 587 of the donors. In this cohort, only TCR beta chains were sequenced, and detectable features were limited by the absence of alpha or paired-chain data. In a later analysis, TCR association rates were found to vary across HLA loci, with the most associated TCRs seen for DRB1 alleles and the fewest for HLA-C alleles. Because HLA typing was missing for some donors at each locus, association tests included only the typed subset. For the cohort, immune exposure information was limited to CMV serostatus. Most TCR sequences were observed very rarely across donors, whereas some public TCRs were present in many individuals. The study listed over 150 TCR beta chains as associated with cytomegalovirus. Three of the identified cytomegalovirus-associated TCR beta chains were confirmed in vitro to be specific for cytomegalovirus antigens. V-gene and J-gene trimming of TCR beta chains was associated with a missense DCLRE1C variant in a later genetic analysis, and the association was replicated in an independent cohort. A further reported finding was that TCR beta sequences accurately predicted the HLA-A and HLA-B alleles for most subjects in the first cohort. According to the authors, the approach could potentially be generalized to other disease states and immunological phenotypes. The classifier was reported to diagnose cytomegalovirus status with high specificity and sensitivity in both the original cohort and the validation cohort. In a later analysis, most CMV-associated TCR beta chains were found to appear HLA-restricted, with HLA associations seemingly driven largely by CMV exposure. Compared with equally common non-associated chains, HLA-associated TCR beta chains in a later analysis were more clonally expanded and had lower generation probabilities. The 87-base-pair reads could not distinguish some IMGT-functional V segments, including TRBV6-2 and TRBV6-3, so those segments were excluded. Linkage disequilibrium might explain the correlated functional status among segregating V segments, but an unknown experimental factor could not be ruled out. The presence/absence analyses assumed that sequencing depth was roughly uniform across donors, and that assumption may not be true. Specific HLA alleles were associated with 16,951 TCR beta sequences at a false discovery rate of 0.05 in a later analysis. According to a later analysis, parvovirus B19, influenza, CMV and Epstein-Barr virus appeared linked to several top co-occurrence clusters. Some 16 rarely observed V segments, including chromosome 9 orphons, were excluded from the earlier analysis of a few hundred of the donors because counts were too low. Strong co-occurrence of HLA alleles, especially DR and DQ, made assigning TCR associations to individual alleles difficult. A group of highly shared sequence variants was considered likely to be a technical artifact of the sequencing pipeline.

The cohort was made up of under 800 healthy bone marrow donors. At the time of sampling, every cohort member was nominally healthy, though immune exposures that went unrecorded were likely present. The donor was CMV seropositive and belonged to the group of more than 250 seropositive cohort members. Every donor gave a peripheral blood sample, and the peripheral blood mononuclear cells from that sample were used for TCR beta sequencing. Genomic DNA was extracted from the blood cell samples with the Qiagen DNeasy Blood Extraction Kit. Trimming takes 3 bases from V and 3 bases from J, and the germline ends sit 14 bases apart. The CDR3 measures 15 amino acids from cysteine to phenylalanine. The kept DNA is CDR3 alone, 45 bases in frame from the first base. CDR1 and CDR2, per the germline V gene, are WSHSY and SAAADI. Library preparation was by the immunoSEQ multiplex PCR assay. A mixture of 60 forward primers for TCR Vbeta segments and 13 reverse primers for TCR Jbeta segments was used in the multiplex PCR. A multiplex PCR assay on genomic DNA amplified the CDR3 region of rearranged TCR beta genes. The Illumina HiSeq System was used to sequence the amplified TCR beta libraries as 87-base-pair reads. On the study's bioinformatics: Across the 700 or so repertoires, a later analysis counted 80 million or so unique TCR beta chains, around 11 million of which were shared by at least two donors. Raw reads were error-corrected and collapsed into unique sequences with a nearest-neighbor algorithm that merged closely related sequences to remove PCR and sequencing errors. CDR3 sequences were aligned to IMGT reference sequences to assign V, D and J gene segments. For a sequence to be retained, a match of at least six nucleotides to both a V gene segment and a J gene segment was required. A rearrangement counted as productive if the CDR3 had no stop codons and remained in frame with V and J, and every other rearrangement counted as non-productive. CDR3 was defined by IMGT convention, running from the second conserved V-encoded cysteine to the conserved J-encoded phenylalanine. The earlier analysis of more than 450 of the donors excluded sequences that lacked an unambiguous match to a single V gene segment. In an earlier analysis of several hundred of the donors, V segments were called functional above 56.7% productive rearrangements and were called segregating when the between-donor standard deviation exceeded 5%. A statistical classification framework was developed to diagnose cytomegalovirus status using the catalog of TCR beta chain sequences. In a later analysis, V and J genes were assigned by comparing TCR nucleotide sequences against IMGT/GENE-DB human TR gene sequences. The TCRdist pipeline was used in a later analysis to assign CDR3 sequences and most-parsimonious VDJ recombination scenarios. In a later analysis, every TCR beta chain was defined by the combination of its CDR3 amino acid sequence and its V-gene family, and reads without a unique V-gene family were dropped. To address suspected cross-contamination and a sequencing artifact, a later analysis removed roughly 640 highly shared, low-generation-probability nucleotide sequences. For each public chain, a later analysis derived a clonal expansion index from normalized ranks of inferred template counts within each repertoire. Generation probabilities in a later analysis came from a VDJ recombination model fitted to out-of-frame rearrangements, and those results were checked against IGoR. Hypergeometric tests were used in a later analysis to score TCR-TCR, TCR-HLA and TCR-CMV co-occurrence, with a repertoire-size bias correction applied to the TCR pairs. False discovery rates were estimated in a later analysis by permuting HLA or CMV assignments 20 times. In a later analysis, co-occurring TCRs were grouped using DBSCAN, with TCRdist sequence similarity added in when clustering inside HLA-allele-positive subsets. Repertoires with fewer than 30,000 or more than 120,000 public chains, plus five repertoires with anomalous nucleotide sharing, were excluded from co-occurrence clustering. TCRdb limited this immuneACCESS table to in-frame rearrangements with V and J called. A share of clones is missing; checked studies link under half to unresolved V genes, and the rest is unexplained. That table is the source of V, J and clone size, and D and trimming were worked out from the DNA. Across this sample there are about 110,000 clones, with roughly 63% seen only once. The ten most abundant clones make up under 6.5% of the sample.

This clone was detected only a few times. This receptor's antigen is unknown. Nothing much larger sits one base from this clone, and base qualities are not available. The chain uses TRBV10-2 and TRBJ1-2, with the D gene not confidently named. Sequencing was carried out using PBMCs. The TCR was taken from a woman aged 70-85 years in good health and CMV-seropositive. DNA sequence: TGCGCCAGCAGTGACTGGTCGCCTAGAGACTATGGCTACACCTTC. This sequence encodes CASSDWSPRDYGYTF.